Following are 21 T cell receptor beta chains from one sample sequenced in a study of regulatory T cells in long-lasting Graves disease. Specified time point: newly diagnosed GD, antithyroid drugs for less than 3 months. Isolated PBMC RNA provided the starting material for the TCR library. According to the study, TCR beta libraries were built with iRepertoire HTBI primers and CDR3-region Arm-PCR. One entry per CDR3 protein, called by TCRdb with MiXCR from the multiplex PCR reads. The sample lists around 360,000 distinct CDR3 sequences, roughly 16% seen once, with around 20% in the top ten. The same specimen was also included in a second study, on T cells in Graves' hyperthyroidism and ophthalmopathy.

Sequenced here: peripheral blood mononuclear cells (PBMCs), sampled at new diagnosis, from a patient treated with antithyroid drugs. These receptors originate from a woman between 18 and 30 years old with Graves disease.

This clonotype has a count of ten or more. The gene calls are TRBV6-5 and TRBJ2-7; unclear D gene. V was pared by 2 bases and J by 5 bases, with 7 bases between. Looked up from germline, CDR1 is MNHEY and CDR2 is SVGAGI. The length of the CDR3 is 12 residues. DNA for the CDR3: TGTGCCAGCAGTTACCCACCCCACGAGCAGTACTTC. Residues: CASSYPPHEQYF.

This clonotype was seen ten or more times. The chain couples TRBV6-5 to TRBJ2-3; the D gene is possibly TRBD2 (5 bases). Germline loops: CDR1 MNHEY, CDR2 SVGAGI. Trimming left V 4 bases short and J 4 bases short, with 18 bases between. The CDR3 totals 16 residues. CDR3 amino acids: CASSSYSGLGADTQYF. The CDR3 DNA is TGTGCCAGCAGTTCCTACTCGGGCCTCGGGGCAGATACGCAGTATTTT.

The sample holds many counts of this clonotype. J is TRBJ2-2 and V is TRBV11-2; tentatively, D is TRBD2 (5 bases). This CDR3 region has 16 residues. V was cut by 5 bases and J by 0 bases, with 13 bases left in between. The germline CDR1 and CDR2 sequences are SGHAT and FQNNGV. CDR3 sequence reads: CASSPHERSNTGELFF. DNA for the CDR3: TGTGCCAGCAGCCCCCATGAGCGGTCGAACACCGGGGAGCTGTTTTTT.

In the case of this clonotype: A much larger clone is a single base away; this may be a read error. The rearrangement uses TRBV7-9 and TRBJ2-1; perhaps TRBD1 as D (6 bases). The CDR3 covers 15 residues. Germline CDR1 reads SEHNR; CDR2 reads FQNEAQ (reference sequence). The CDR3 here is CASSLLGRGYNERFF. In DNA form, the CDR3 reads TGTGCCAGCAGCTTACTGGGCAGGGGATACAATGAGCGGTTCTTC.

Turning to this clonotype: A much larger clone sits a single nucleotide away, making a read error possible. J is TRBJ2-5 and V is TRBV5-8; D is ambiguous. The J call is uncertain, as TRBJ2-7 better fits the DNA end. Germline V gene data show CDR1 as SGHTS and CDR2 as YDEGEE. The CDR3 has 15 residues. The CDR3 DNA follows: TGTGCCAGCAGCTTGGTCCTGGTTCTTGCCTACGAGCAGTACTTC. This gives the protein CASSLVLVLAYEQYF.

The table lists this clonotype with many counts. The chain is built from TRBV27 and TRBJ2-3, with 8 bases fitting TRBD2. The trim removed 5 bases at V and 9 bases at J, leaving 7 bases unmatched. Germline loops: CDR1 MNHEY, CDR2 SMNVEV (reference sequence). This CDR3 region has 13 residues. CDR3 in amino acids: CASSPSSGITQYF. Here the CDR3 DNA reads TGTGCCAGCAGTCCGAGTAGCGGGATAACGCAGTATTTT.

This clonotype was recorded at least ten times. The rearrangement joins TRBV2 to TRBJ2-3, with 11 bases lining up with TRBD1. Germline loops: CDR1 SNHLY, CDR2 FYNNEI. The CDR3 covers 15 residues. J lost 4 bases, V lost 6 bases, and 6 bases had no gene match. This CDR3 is CASRPGQGVADTQYF. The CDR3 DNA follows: TGTGCCAGCAGACCGGGACAGGGGGTTGCAGATACGCAGTATTTT.

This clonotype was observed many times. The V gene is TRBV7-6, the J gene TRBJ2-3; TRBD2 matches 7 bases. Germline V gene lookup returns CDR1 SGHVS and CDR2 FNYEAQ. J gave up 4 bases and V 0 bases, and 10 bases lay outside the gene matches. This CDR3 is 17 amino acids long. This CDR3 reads CASSLASASGPPDTQYF. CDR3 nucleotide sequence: TGTGCCAGCAGCTTAGCGTCGGCTAGCGGACCCCCAGATACGCAGTATTTT.

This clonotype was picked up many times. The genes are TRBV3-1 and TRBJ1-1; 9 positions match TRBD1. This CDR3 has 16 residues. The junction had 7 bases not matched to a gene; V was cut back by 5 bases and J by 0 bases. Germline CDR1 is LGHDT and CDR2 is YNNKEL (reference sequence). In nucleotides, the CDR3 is TGTGCCAGCAGCAGACAGGGGGGGGTAATGAACACTGAAGCTTTCTTT. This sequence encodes CASSRQGGVMNTEAFF. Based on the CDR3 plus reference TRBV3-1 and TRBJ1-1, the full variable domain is DTAVSQTPKYLVTQMGNDKSIKCEQNLGHDTMYWYKQDSKKFLKIMFSYNNKELIINETVPNRFSPKSPDKAHLNLHINSLELGDSAVYFCASSRQGGVMNTEAFFGQGTRLTVV.

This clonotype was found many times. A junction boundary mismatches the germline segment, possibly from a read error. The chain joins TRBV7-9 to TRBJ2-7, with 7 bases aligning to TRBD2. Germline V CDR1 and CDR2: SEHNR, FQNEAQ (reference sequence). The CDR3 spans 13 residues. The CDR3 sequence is CASSSTSSDEQYF. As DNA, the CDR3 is TGTGCCAGCAGCTCGACTAGCTCCGACGAGCAGTACTTC.

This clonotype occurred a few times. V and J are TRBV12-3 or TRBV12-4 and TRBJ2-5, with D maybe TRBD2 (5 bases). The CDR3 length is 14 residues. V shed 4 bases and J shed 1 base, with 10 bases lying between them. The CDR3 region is CASSSGEGQETQYF. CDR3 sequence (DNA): TGTGCCAGCAGTTCCGGGGAAGGCCAAGAGACCCAGTACTTC.

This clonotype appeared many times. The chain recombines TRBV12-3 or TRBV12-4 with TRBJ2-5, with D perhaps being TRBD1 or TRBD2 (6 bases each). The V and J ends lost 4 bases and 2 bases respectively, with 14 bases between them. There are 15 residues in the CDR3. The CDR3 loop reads CASSSGGTNQETQYF. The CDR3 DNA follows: TGTGCCAGCAGTTCTGGCGGGACAAATCAAGAGACCCAGTACTTC.

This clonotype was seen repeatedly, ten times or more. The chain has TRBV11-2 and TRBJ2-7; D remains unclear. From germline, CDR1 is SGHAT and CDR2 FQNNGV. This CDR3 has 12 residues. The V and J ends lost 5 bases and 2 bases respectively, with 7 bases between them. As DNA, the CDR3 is TGTGCCAGCAGCGACTTCGCCTACGAGCAGTACTTC. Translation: CASSDFAYEQYF.

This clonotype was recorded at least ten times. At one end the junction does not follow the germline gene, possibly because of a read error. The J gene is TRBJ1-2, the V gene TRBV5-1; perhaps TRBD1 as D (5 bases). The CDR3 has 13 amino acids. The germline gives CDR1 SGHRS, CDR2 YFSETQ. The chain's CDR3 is CASSETGGSGYTF. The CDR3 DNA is TGTGCCAGCAGTGAGACGGGGGGAAGTGGCTACACCTTC.

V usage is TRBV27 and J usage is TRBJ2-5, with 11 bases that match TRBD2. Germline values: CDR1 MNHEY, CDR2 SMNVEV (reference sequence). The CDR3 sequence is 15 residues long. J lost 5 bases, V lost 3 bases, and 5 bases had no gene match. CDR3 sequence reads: CASSLTSGASETQYF. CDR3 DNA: TGTGCCAGCAGTTTGACTAGCGGGGCTAGTGAGACCCAGTACTTC.

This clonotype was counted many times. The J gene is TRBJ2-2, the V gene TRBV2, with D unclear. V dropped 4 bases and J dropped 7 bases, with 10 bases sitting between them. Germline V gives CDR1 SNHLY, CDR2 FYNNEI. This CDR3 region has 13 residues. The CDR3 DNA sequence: TGTGCCAGCAGTGTACAGTCCAACGGGGAGCTGTTTTTT. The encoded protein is CASSVQSNGELFF.

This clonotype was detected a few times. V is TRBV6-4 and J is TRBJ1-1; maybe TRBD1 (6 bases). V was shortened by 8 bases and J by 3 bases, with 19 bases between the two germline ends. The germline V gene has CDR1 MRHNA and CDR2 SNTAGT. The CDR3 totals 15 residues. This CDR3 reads CASVPRGREDTEAFF. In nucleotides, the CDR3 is TGTGCCAGCGTCCCACGGGGGCGCGAGGACACTGAAGCTTTCTTT.

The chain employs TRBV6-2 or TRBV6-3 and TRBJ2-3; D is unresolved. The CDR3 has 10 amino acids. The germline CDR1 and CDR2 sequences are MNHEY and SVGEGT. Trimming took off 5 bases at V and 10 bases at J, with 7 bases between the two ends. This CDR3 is CASSREAQYF. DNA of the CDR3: TGTGCCAGCAGTCGAGAGGCGCAGTATTTT.

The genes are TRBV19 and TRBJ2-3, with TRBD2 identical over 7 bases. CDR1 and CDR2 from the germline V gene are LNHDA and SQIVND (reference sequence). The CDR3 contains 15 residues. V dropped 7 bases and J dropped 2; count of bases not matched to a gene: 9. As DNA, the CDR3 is TGTGCCAGTACCGAGCGGGGCGCGCCCACAGATACGCAGTATTTT. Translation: CASTERGAPTDTQYF.

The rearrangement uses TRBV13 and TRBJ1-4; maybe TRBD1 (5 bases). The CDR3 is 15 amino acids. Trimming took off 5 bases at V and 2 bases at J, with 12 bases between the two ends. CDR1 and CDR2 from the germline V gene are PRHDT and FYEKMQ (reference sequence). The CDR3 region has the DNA TGTGCCAGCAGCCGATACAGGAGTACTAATGAAAAACTGTTTTTT. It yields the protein CASSRYRSTNEKLFF.

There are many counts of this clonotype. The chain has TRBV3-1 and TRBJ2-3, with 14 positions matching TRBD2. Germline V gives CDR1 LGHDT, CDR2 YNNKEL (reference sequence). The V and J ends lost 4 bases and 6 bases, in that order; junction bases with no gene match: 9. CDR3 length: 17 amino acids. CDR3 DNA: TGTGCCAGCAGCCTTGACGGGACTAGCGGGAGCAGCGATACGCAGTATTTT. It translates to CASSLDGTSGSSDTQYF.